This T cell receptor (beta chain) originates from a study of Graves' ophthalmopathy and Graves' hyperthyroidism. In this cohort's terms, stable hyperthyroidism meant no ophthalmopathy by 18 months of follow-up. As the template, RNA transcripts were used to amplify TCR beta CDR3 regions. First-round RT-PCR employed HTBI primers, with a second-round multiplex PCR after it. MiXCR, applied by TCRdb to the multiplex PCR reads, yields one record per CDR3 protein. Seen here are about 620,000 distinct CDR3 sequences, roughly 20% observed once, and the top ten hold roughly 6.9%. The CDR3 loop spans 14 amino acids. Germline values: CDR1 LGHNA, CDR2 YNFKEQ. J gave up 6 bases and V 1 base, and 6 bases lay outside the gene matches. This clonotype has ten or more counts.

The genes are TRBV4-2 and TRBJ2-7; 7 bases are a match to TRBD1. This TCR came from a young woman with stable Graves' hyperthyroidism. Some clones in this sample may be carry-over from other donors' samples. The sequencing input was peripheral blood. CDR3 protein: CASSQVDRVGEQYF. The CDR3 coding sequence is TGTGCCAGCAGCCAAGTTGACAGGGTGGGCGAGCAGTACTTC.